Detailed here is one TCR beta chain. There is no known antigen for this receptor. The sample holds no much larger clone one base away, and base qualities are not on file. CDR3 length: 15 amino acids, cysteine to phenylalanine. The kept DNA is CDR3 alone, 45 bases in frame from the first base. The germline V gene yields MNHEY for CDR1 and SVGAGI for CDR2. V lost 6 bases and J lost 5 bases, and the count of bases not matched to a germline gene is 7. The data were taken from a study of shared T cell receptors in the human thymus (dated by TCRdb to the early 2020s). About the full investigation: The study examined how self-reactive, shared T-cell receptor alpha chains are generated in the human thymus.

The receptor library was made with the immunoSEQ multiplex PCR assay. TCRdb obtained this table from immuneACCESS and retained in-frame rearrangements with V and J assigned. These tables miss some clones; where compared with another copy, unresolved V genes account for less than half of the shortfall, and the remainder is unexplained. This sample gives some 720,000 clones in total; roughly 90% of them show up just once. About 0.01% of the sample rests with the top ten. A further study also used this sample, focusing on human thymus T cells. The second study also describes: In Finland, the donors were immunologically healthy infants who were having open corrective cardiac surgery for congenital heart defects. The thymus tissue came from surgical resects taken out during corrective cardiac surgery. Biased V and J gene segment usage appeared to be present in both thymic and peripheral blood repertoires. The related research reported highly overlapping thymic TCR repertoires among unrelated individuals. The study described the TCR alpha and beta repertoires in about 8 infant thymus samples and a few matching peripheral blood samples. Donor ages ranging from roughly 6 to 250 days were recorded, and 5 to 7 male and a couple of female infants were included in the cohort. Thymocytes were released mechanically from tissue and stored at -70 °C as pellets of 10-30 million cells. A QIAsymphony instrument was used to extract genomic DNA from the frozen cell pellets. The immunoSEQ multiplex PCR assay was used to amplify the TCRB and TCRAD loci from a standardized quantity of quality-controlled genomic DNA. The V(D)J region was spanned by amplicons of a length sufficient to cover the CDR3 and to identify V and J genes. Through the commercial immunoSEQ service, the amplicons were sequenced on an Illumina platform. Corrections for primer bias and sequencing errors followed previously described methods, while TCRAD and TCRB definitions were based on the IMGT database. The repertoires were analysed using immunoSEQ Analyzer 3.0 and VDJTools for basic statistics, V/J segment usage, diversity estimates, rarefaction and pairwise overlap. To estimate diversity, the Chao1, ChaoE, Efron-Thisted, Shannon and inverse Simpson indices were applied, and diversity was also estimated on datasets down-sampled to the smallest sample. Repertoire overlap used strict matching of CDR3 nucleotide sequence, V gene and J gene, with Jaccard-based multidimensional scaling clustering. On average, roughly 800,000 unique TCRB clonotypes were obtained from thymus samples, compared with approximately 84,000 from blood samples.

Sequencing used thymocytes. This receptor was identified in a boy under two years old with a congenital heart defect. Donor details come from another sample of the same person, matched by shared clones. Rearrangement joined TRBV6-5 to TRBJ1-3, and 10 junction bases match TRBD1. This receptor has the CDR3 CASSSGQGTRNTIYF. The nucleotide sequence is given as TGTGCCAGCAGCTCGGGACAGGGGACTCGAAACACCATATATTTT.